This section outlines one T cell receptor beta chain sequence together with its context. This sample was included in a study of control samples from healthy donors and cancer patients. Using immunoSEQ multiplex PCR, the repertoire was profiled, and TCRdb retains in-frame clones only, with some absent. This repertoire shows roughly 100,000 clones, about nine tenths found once; its top ten account for 3%. The specimen was blood. The TCR sequence derives from a human donor in good health. The donor label of this sample is uncertain.

The CDR3, as DNA: TGCGCCAGCACGACAGACCCTAGCACAGATACGCAGTATTTT. Translated, it gives CASTTDPSTDTQYF. The chain joins TRBV5-1 to TRBJ2-3, with D tentatively TRBD1 (5 bases). This CDR3 has 14 residues. The V gene lost 6 bases and the J gene lost 0 bases, with 11 bases spanning the gap. Germline CDR1 is SGHRS and CDR2 is YFSETQ.